The T cell receptor beta chain under discussion was sequenced for a study of T cell responses to AZD1222 COVID-19 vaccine. Produced via immunoSEQ multiplex PCR; TCRdb's table is partial and in-frame only. The sample consists of tens of thousands of clones, around 80% of them appearing once. This clone is a singleton in its sample. Germline lookup yields CDR1 SEHNR and CDR2 FQNEAQ (reference sequence). With V trimmed by 5 bases and J by 4 bases, 8 bases remained unmatched. The CDR3 has 16 residues. Specimen: peripheral blood, collected 28 days after the second AZD1222 dose. The rearrangement uses TRBV7-9 and TRBJ2-2, with 9 bases matching TRBD1. The TCR was taken from an adult who received the AZD1222 COVID-19 vaccine. This CDR3 is CASSITGTGTTGELFF. CDR3 DNA: TGTGCCAGCAGCATTACCGGGACAGGGACCACCGGGGAGCTGTTTTTT.